The 27 T cell receptor beta chains below were found in one sample sequenced in a study of T cells in Graves' hyperthyroidism and ophthalmopathy (dated by TCRdb to the late 2010s). Library preparation was by multiplex PCR. Instrument on record: Illumina HiSeq 2000. The TCR beta CDR3 regions were amplified from RNA transcripts. For the first round of RT-PCR on the TCR CDR3, the HTBI primer set was used together with the Qiagen OneStep RT-PCR kit. TCRdb passed the public sequencing reads through fastp at Q25 and MiXCR, retaining productive beta sequences. All rows with the same CDR3 protein become a single entry with the most common DNA and genes. A total of a few hundred thousand distinct CDR3 sequences appear in this sample, approximately 16% of them only once. Roughly 29% of the sample goes to the ten largest clones. Material: blood. These receptors were taken from a young woman with Graves' ophthalmopathy.

This clonotype has ten or more counts. This chain uses TRBV20-1 with TRBJ2-3; 11 nucleotides agree with TRBD2. The CDR3 is made up of 15 amino acids. Trimming removed 6 bases from V and 2 bases from J; junction bases left unmatched: 7. The germline V gene encodes CDR1 DFQATT and CDR2 SNEGSKA (reference sequence). This CDR3 reads CSAKDSGRATDTQYF. The CDR3 DNA is TGCAGTGCCAAGGATAGCGGGAGGGCCACAGATACGCAGTATTTT.

V gene TRBV29-1 combines with J gene TRBJ2-1, with TRBD1 identical over 8 bases. The CDR3 totals 13 residues. Germline loops: CDR1 SQVTM, CDR2 ANQGSEA. The trim removed 3 bases at V and 7 bases at J, leaving 5 bases unmatched. The CDR3 protein is CSVDGYRGNEQFF. CDR3 DNA: TGCAGCGTTGATGGGTACAGGGGGAATGAGCAGTTCTTC.

The table lists this clonotype with many counts. The J gene is TRBJ1-2, the V gene TRBV28; no firm D call. Looked up from germline, CDR1 is MDHEN and CDR2 is SYDVKM. The CDR3 consists of 12 residues. The V end was cut by 3 bases, the J end by 4 bases, with 6 bases between. The DNA for the CDR3 is TGTGCCAGCAGTTTTTCCAGCTATGGCTACACCTTC. It yields the protein CASSFSSYGYTF.

There are many counts of this clonotype. The chain links TRBV28 to TRBJ1-1; D is unresolved. This CDR3 is built from 11 residues. Germline CDR1 is MDHEN and CDR2 is SYDVKM. Trimming pared 6 bases from V and 4 bases from J, leaving 6 bases between. The CDR3 protein is CASSLTTEAFF. CDR3 in DNA: TGTGCCAGCAGCCTAACCACTGAAGCTTTCTTT.

This clonotype was seen many times. The V call is TRBV28, the J call TRBJ2-1, with TRBD2 matching 8 bases. Trimming at V came to 5 bases and at J to 13 bases, leaving 16 bases not matched to a gene. Germline loops: CDR1 MDHEN, CDR2 SYDVKM. The length of the CDR3 is 15 residues. CDR3 bases: TGTGCCAGCAGTCGATTCGAACGGGGGGGGGCTCGACAGTTCTTC. This translates into CASSRFERGGARQFF.

Ten or more counts support this clonotype. The gene calls are TRBV13 and TRBJ2-2, with D perhaps assigned TRBD1 or TRBD2 (5 bases each). This CDR3 is 18 amino acids long. Trimming removed 4 bases from V and 2 bases from J, with 20 bases in between. The V gene's germline CDR1 is PRHDT and CDR2 FYEKMQ (reference sequence). DNA of the CDR3: TGTGCCAGCAGCTACGGGGCAGTGGCGATGGGAAACACCGGGGAGCTGTTTTTT. This gives the protein CASSYGAVAMGNTGELFF. Looking up the rest from reference TRBV13 and TRBJ2-2 gives the full variable domain: AAGVIQSPRHLIKEKRETATLKCYPIPRHDTVYWYQQGPGQDPQFLISFYEKMQSDKGSIPDRFSAQQFSDYHSELNMSSLELGDSALYFCASSYGAVAMGNTGELFFGEGSRLTVL.

At least ten counts were recorded for this clonotype. The V and J genes are TRBV6-2 or TRBV6-3 and TRBJ1-5; D gene unclear. Trimming removed 6 bases at V and 2 bases at J, with 14 bases between. Germline V gene lookup returns CDR1 MNHEY and CDR2 SVGEGT. The CDR3 sequence is 15 residues long. CDR3 sequence (DNA): TGTGCCAGCAGGAGTCTAGCCGGCGGCAATCAGCCCCAGCATTTT. It yields the protein CASRSLAGGNQPQHF.

This clonotype was picked up many times. The rearrangement links TRBV29-1 to TRBJ2-5, with 11 nucleotides matching TRBD2. CDR3 length: 14 amino acids. Looked up from germline, CDR1 is SQVTM and CDR2 is ANQGSEA. V lost 6 bases, J lost 5 bases, and 8 bases stayed unmatched. The CDR3 DNA reads as TGCAGCGTGAGACTAGCGGGATTAGGCGAGACCCAGTACTTC. Translated, it gives CSVRLAGLGETQYF.

At least ten counts were recorded for this clonotype. The genes are TRBV18 and TRBJ2-5; D gene ambiguous. Germline CDR1 and CDR2: KGHSH and LQKENI. The CDR3 is 13 residues long. Between the trimmed V and J ends, which lost 2 bases and 2 bases, there was a span of 6 bases. The CDR3: CASSPFRQETQYF. The DNA of the CDR3 is TGTGCCAGCTCACCATTTCGGCAAGAGACCCAGTACTTC.

This clonotype was seen a handful of times. The CDR3 does not close with the conserved phenylalanine or tryptophan, likely indicating a read error. J is TRBJ2-5 and V is TRBV7-2, with 11 nucleotides matching TRBD2. Unmatched junction bases numbered 9, after V lost 8 bases and J lost 4 bases. CDR3 length equals 15 residues. CDR1 is SGHTA and CDR2 is FQGNSA in the germline V gene. The CDR3 protein is CASDSGRAMGETQYL. For the CDR3, the DNA is TGTGCCAGCGATAGCGGGAGGGCCATGGGAGAGACCCAGTACCTC.

This clonotype was seen just once. This chain joins TRBV5-4 and TRBJ1-1, with D tentatively TRBD1 (5 bases). The V end was cut by 3 bases, the J end by 0 bases, with 12 bases between. Germline CDR1 and CDR2: SGHNT and YYREEE (reference sequence). This CDR3 comprises 15 residues. Here the CDR3 reads CASSWTRGLNTEAFF. The CDR3 DNA sequence: TGTGCCAGCAGCTGGACTCGGGGCCTGAACACTGAAGCTTTCTTT. Variable domain in full (rest from reference TRBV5-4 and TRBJ1-1): ETGVTQSPTHLIKTRGQQVTLRCSSQSGHNTVSWYQQALGQGPQFIFQYYREEENGRGNFPPRFSGLQFPNYSSELNVNALELDDSALYLCASSWTRGLNTEAFFGQGTRLTVV.

With regard to this clonotype: The conserved final phenylalanine or tryptophan is absent from the CDR3, which likely points to a read error. The chain uses TRBV28 and TRBJ2-7; maybe TRBD2 (5 bases). This CDR3 spans 14 amino acids. The germline V and J ends were trimmed by 6 bases and 3 bases, with 15 bases remaining between them. Germline V CDR1 and CDR2: MDHEN, SYDVKM. The DNA for the CDR3 is TGTGCCAGCAGCACCGGACTCCATCTCTACGAGCAGTACCTC. Translating gives CASSTGLHLYEQYL.

The chain joins TRBV27 to TRBJ2-1; D possibly corresponds to TRBD2 (7 bases). V was cut by 7 bases and J by 2 bases, with 24 bases left in between. Germline V gene sequence: CDR1 MNHEY, CDR2 SMNVEV (reference sequence). CDR3 length equals 18 residues. CDR3 bases: TGTGCCAGCACCGTTATAGGGGGGGGGGGAGGCCCCTACAATGAGCAGTTCTTC. This gives the protein CASTVIGGGGGPYNEQFF.

This clonotype showed up many times. The genes are TRBV5-1 and TRBJ1-1; 9 positions agree with TRBD1. Trimming at V came to 3 bases and at J to 0 bases, leaving 6 bases not matched to a gene. CDR3 length: 16 amino acids. CDR1 and CDR2 (germline): SGHRS, YFSETQ. In DNA form, the CDR3 reads TGCGCCAGCAGCTCCGGGACAGGGAACATGAACACTGAAGCTTTCTTT. Its translation: CASSSGTGNMNTEAFF.

This clonotype was picked up many times. The gene calls are TRBV29-1 and TRBJ2-2, with D maybe TRBD1 (6 bases). Trimming took off 4 bases at V and 7 bases at J, with 19 bases between the two ends. The CDR3 runs to 15 residues. CDR1 SQVTM and CDR2 ANQGSEA come from the germline V gene. The DNA for the CDR3 is TGCAGCGTTGCCGTGGGGGCACCGGGATTCGGGGAGCTGTTTTTT. It specifies CSVAVGAPGFGELFF.

This clonotype was observed at least ten times. The rearrangement uses TRBV28 and TRBJ2-3, with TRBD2 identical over 8 bases. J gave up 4 bases and V 4 bases, and 16 bases lay outside the gene matches. Germline CDR1 MDHEN, CDR2 SYDVKM. The CDR3 runs to 18 residues. As DNA, the CDR3 is TGTGCCAGCAGTTCCGGACTAGCTTTTCGCCTCAGGGCAGATACGCAGTATTTT. This translates into CASSSGLAFRLRADTQYF.

As for this clonotype: This may be a read error: a much more frequent sequence differs by one nucleotide. The genes are TRBV5-1 and TRBJ2-7; the match to TRBD2 covers 8 bases. This CDR3 contains 16 residues. Germline V lookup: CDR1 SGHRS, CDR2 YFSETQ. The DNA of the CDR3 is TGTGCCAGCTCCCTCTCTAGCGGGTGGAGCTCCTACGAGCAGTACTTC. Its protein is CASSLSSGWSSYEQYF.

The chain recombines TRBV6-1 with TRBJ1-2; 9 bases are a match to TRBD1. This CDR3 has 15 amino acids. V was clipped by 1 base and J by 7 bases; unmatched bases: 7. Germline CDR1 MNHNS, CDR2 SASEGT. The CDR3 DNA is TGTGCCAGCAGTGAAGTGGGACAGGGCTTGGGTGGCTACACCTTC. Translated: CASSEVGQGLGGYTF.

V is TRBV5-1 and J is TRBJ1-3; maybe TRBD1 (6 bases). The V end was cut by 4 bases, the J end by 0 bases, with 14 bases between. The CDR3 extends over 16 amino acids. Germline loops: CDR1 SGHRS, CDR2 YFSETQ. The CDR3 bases are TGCGCCAGCAGCGCCCGGGACACGAGCTCTGGAAACACCATATATTTT. It is translated as CASSARDTSSGNTIYF.

The V call is TRBV19, the J call TRBJ1-5, with 9 positions matching TRBD1. With 7 bases clipped from V and 7 bases from J, the junction kept 11 bases outside the gene matches. The CDR3 runs to 15 residues. Germline loops: CDR1 LNHDA, CDR2 SQIVND (reference sequence). The CDR3 sequence: CASTPDRGKGQPQHF. Written as DNA, the CDR3 is TGTGCCAGTACCCCTGACAGGGGGAAAGGGCAGCCCCAGCATTTT.

This clonotype showed up many times. The V call is TRBV11-2, the J call TRBJ1-2, with 11 nucleotides matching TRBD1. Losses at the gene ends were 6 bases for V and 8 bases for J; bases not matched to a gene: 2. The CDR3 totals 12 residues. Germline V gives CDR1 SGHAT, CDR2 FQNNGV. The DNA of the CDR3 is TGTGCCAGCAGGGGACAGGGGGAAGGCTACACCTTC. Residues: CASRGQGEGYTF.

This clonotype was observed a handful of times. V gene TRBV6-2 or TRBV6-3 combines with J gene TRBJ2-1, with 9 bases aligning to TRBD1. After removal of 8 bases from V and 6 bases from J, the junction contained 2 bases not matched to a gene. Germline assignment: CDR1 MNHEY and CDR2 SVGEGT. The CDR3 extends over 12 amino acids. Here the CDR3 DNA reads TGTGCCAGCGGACAGGGGATCAATGAGCAGTTCTTC. It encodes CASGQGINEQFF.

The chain joins TRBV5-1 to TRBJ1-5, with unresolved D. Looked up from germline, CDR1 is SGHRS and CDR2 is YFSETQ. The CDR3 spans 14 residues. V was trimmed by 5 bases and J by 5 bases, leaving 14 bases between them. CDR3 residues: CASREYSVDQPQHF. The CDR3 coding sequence is TGCGCCAGCAGGGAATATTCGGTCGATCAGCCCCAGCATTTT.

This chain links TRBV7-9 with TRBJ2-3, with D perhaps being TRBD1 or TRBD2 (5 bases each). CDR3 length: 14 residues. V was clipped by 11 bases and J by 2 bases, with 17 bases between them. Per germline, CDR1 SEHNR and CDR2 FQNEAQ (reference sequence). CDR3 DNA sequence: TGTGCCGAGGCCGGGGCCCTAACCACAGATACGCAGTATTTT. It codes for CAEAGALTTDTQYF. Supplemented by reference TRBV7-9 and TRBJ2-3, the full variable domain reads DTGVSQNPRHKITKRGQNVTFRCDPISEHNRLYWYRQTLGQGPEFLTYFQNEAQLEKSRLLSDRFSAERPKGSFSTLEIQRTEQGDSAMYLCAEAGALTTDTQYFGPGTRLTVL.

There are many counts of this clonotype. The gene calls are TRBV12-3 or TRBV12-4 and TRBJ1-5, with TRBD1 as a possible D gene (5 bases). The CDR3 has 15 amino acids. Trimming shortened V by 6 bases and J by 0 bases, and 12 bases separated the two germline ends. The CDR3 DNA is TGTGCCAGCAGCGTGGGACCGACTAGCAATCAGCCCCAGCATTTT. Translating it yields CASSVGPTSNQPQHF.

There are many counts of this clonotype. This chain joins TRBV20-1 and TRBJ2-2; D remains ambiguous. V was trimmed by 3 bases and J by 6 bases, leaving 23 bases between them. This CDR3 region has 17 residues. Per the germline V gene, CDR1 is DFQATT and CDR2 is SNEGSKA (reference sequence). CDR3 sequence (DNA): TGCAGTGCTAGGCCGCCTATCCCTTCCCGGTCGTCCGGGGAGCTGTTTTTT. It encodes CSARPPIPSRSSGELFF.

Many counts were recorded for this clonotype. The gene calls are TRBV30 and TRBJ2-3; the match to TRBD1 covers 8 bases. This CDR3 has 15 amino acids. The V gene's germline CDR1 is GTSNPN and CDR2 SVGIG (reference sequence). With V trimmed by 0 bases and J by 6 bases, 8 bases remained unmatched. CDR3 coding DNA: TGTGCCTGGAGTGTAGCAGGGGGCACGGCGGATACGCAGTATTTT. Translating gives CAWSVAGGTADTQYF. Drawing the rest from reference TRBV30 and TRBJ2-3, the complete variable domain is SQTIHQWPATLVQPVGSPLSLECTVEGTSNPNLYWYRQAAGRGLQLLFYSVGIGQISSEVPQNLSASRPQDRQFILSSKKLLLSDSGFYLCAWSVAGGTADTQYFGPGTRLTVL.